A selection of T cell receptor beta chains follows, all from one sample in a study of immune evolution from preneoplasia to lung adenocarcinoma. Using immunoSEQ multiplex PCR, the repertoire was profiled, and TCRdb retains in-frame clones only, with some absent. The table shows 25,000 or so clones, with about three quarters occurring only once. The sequenced sample consisted of FFPE invasive lung adenocarcinoma tissue. The receptors come from a person in their sixties or seventies with invasive lung adenocarcinoma. Some clones in this sample may be carry-over from other donors' samples. Each CDR3 is given with its conserved first and last residue. A D gene is named only where the DNA matches it firmly. Clone size appears in some rows only: once, few, many, or a class for an expanded clone.

>TRBJ2-1|few|TRBV28|TRBD2
CASSHRPSGRADEQFF
TGTGCCAGCAGTCACCGGCCGAGCGGGAGGGCTGATGAGCAGTTCTTC
>TRBJ1-2|few|TRBV5-1|.
CASSLGTDASGYTF
TGCGCCAGCAGCTTGGGGACGGACGCGAGTGGCTACACCTTC
>TRBJ1-2|.|TRBV19|.
CASSLQGHSYGYTF
TGTGCCAGTAGTTTACAGGGTCATAGCTATGGCTACACCTTC
>TRBJ2-1|.|TRBV2|.
CASSQEQKFF
TGTGCCAGCAGTCAAGAGCAGAAGTTCTTC
>TRBJ2-1|once|TRBV11-1|.
CASSFEGAGEQFF
TGTGCCAGCAGCTTTGAAGGGGCAGGGGAGCAGTTCTTC
>TRBJ2-2|.|TRBV5-4|TRBD1
CASSSGQGVTGELFF
TGTGCCAGCAGCTCGGGACAGGGAGTCACCGGGGAGCTGTTTTTT
>TRBJ2-1|.|TRBV18|.
CASSPRGNRDNEQFF
TGTGCCAGCTCACCCCGGGGGAATCGGGACAATGAGCAGTTCTTC
>TRBJ1-1|.|TRBV19|.
CASSQTGFGTEAFF
TGTGCCAGTAGCCAAACAGGGTTCGGCACTGAAGCTTTCTTT
>TRBJ1-5|.|TRBV2|.
CASSEGARQSQHF
TGTGCCAGCAGTGAAGGGGCTCGACAGTCCCAGCATTTT
>TRBJ2-5|.|TRBV2|.
CASSERRQETQYF
TGTGCCAGCAGTGAGCGCAGACAAGAGACCCAGTACTTC
>TRBJ2-1|few|TRBV18|TRBD2
CASSRTSGSDEQFF
TGTGCCAGCTCACGGACTAGCGGGAGCGATGAGCAGTTCTTC
>TRBJ2-3|.|TRBV21-1|.
CASSKVLAGGSDTQYF
TGTGCCAGCAGCAAGGTACTAGCGGGAGGATCGGATACGCAGTATTTT
>TRBJ2-2|.|TRBV18|.
CASSYYGGLRNTGELFF
TGTGCCAGCTCATATTACGGGGGACTCCGGAACACCGGGGAGCTGTTTTTT
>TRBJ2-3|.|TRBV5-6|.
CASSYPGLPITSTDTQYF
TGTGCCAGCAGCTACCCGGGACTCCCCATTACTAGCACAGATACGCAGTATTTT
>TRBJ2-5|medium-sized|TRBV11-3|.
CASSSGTEETQYF
TGTGCCAGCAGCTCCGGGACCGAAGAGACCCAGTACTTC
>TRBJ2-7|few|TRBV5-1|TRBD2
CASSLVGRASYEQYF
TGCGCCAGCAGCTTGGTCGGGAGGGCCTCCTACGAGCAGTACTTC
>TRBJ2-7|.|TRBV28|TRBD1
CASSQTGTGGPAYEQYF
TGTGCCAGCAGTCAAACCGGGACAGGGGGTCCCGCCTACGAGCAGTACTTC
>TRBJ2-2|.|TRBV7-2|.
CASSFGRDRELFF
TGTGCCAGCAGCTTTGGCCGGGATAGGGAGCTGTTTTTT